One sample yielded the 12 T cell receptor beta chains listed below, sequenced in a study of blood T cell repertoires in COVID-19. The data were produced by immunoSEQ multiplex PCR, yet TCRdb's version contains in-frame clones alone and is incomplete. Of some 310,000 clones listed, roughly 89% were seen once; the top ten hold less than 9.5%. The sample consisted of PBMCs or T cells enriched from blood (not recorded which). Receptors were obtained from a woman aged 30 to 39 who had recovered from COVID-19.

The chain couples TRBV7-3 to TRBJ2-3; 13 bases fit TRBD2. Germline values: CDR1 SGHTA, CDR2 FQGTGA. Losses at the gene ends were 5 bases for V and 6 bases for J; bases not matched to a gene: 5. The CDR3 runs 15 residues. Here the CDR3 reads CASSRGTSGVDTQYF. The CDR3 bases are TGTGCCAGCAGCCGCGGGACTAGCGGGGTGGATACGCAGTATTTT.

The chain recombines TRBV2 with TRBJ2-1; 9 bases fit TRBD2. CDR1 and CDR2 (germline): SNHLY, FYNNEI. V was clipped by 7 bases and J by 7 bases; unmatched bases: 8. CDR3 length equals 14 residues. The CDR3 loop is CASMGTSPLNEQFF. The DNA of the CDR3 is TGTGCCAGCATGGGGACTAGCCCGTTGAATGAGCAGTTCTTC.

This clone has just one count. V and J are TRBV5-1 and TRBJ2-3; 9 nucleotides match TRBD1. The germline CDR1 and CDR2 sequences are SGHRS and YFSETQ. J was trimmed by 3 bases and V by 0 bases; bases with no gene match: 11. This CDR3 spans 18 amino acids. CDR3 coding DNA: TGCGCCAGCAGCTTGGGGCGACAGGGGGTCGGACGGACAGATACGCAGTATTTT. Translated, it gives CASSLGRQGVGRTDTQYF. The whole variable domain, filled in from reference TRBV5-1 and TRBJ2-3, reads KAGVTQTPRYLIKTRGQQVTLSCSPISGHRSVSWYQQTPGQGLQFLFEYFSETQRNKGNFPGRFSGRQFSNSRSEMNVSTLELGDSALYLCASSLGRQGVGRTDTQYFGPGTRLTVL.

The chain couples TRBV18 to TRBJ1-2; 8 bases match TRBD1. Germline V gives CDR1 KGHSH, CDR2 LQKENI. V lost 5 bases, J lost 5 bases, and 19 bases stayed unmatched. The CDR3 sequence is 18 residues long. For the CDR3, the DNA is TGTGCCAGCTCATTACGTGGTGACCAGGGGGCGCGGGAATATGGCTACACCTTC. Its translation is CASSLRGDQGAREYGYTF.

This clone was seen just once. CDR3 coding DNA: TGTGCCAGCAGCCCCCCGCCGGGAAGTAGGGTAGATACGCAGTATTTT. It yields the protein CASSPPPGSRVDTQYF. The chain is built from TRBV4-2 and TRBJ2-3; D possibly corresponds to TRBD2 (5 bases). V shed 4 bases and J shed 5 bases, with 19 bases lying between them. From germline, CDR1 is LGHNA and CDR2 YNFKEQ. This CDR3 has 16 residues.

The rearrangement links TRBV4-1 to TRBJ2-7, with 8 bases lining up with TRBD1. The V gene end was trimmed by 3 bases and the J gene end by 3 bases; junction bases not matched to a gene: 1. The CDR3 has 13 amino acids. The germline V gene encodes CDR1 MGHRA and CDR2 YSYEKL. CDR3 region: CASSHGTGYEQYF. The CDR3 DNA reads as TGCGCCAGCAGCCACGGGACAGGCTACGAGCAGTACTTC.

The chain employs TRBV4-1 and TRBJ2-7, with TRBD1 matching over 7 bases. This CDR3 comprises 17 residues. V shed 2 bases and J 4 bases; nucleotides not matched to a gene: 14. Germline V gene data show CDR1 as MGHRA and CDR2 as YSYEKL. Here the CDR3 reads CASSQKPGQNYRYEQYF. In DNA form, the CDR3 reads TGCGCCAGCAGCCAAAAGCCGGGACAGAACTACCGGTACGAGCAGTACTTC.

The CDR3 here is CAISEGAGVTGELFF. The CDR3, as DNA: TGTGCCATCAGTGAGGGTGCAGGGGTCACCGGGGAGCTGTTTTTT. The chain couples TRBV10-3 to TRBJ2-2; a weak D match, TRBD1 (6 bases). The CDR3 is 15 residues long. The V end lost 2 bases, the J end lost 4 bases, and 11 bases lay between the germline ends. The germline CDR1 and CDR2 sequences are ENHRY and SYGVKD.

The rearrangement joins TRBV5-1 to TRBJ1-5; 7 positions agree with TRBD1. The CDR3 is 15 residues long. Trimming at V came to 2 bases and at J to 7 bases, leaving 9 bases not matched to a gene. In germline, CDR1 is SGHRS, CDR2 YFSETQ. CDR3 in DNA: TGCGCCAGCAGCTTAGATGGACAGGCCGGACAGCCCCAGCATTTT. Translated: CASSLDGQAGQPQHF.

The CDR3 coding sequence is TGTGCCAGCAGTTACAGTCGATTTTTCCGGGTCTCCTACGAGCAGTACTTC. Its protein is CASSYSRFFRVSYEQYF. The rearrangement uses TRBV6-2 or TRBV6-3 and TRBJ2-7; D gene uncertain. This CDR3 region has 17 residues. Germline V CDR1 and CDR2: MNHEY, SVGEGT. The V gene lost 2 bases and the J gene lost 0 bases, with 17 bases spanning the gap.

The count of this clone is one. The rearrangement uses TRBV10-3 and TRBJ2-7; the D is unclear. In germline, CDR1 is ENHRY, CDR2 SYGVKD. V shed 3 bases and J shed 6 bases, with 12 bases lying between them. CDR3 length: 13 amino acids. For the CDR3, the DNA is TGTGCCATCAGTGATCTCCTAGAGCGCGAGCAGTACTTC. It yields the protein CAISDLLEREQYF.

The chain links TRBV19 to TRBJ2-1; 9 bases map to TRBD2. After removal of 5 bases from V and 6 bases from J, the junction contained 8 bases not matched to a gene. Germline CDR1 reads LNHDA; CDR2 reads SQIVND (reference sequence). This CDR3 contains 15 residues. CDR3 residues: CASSRGRAVRNEQFF. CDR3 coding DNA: TGTGCCAGTAGTCGCGGGAGGGCCGTTCGCAATGAGCAGTTCTTC.